The present T cell receptor beta chain was sequenced within a study of early T cells in non-severe SARS-CoV-2 infection. Germline loops: CDR1 SGHAT, CDR2 FQNNGV. This CDR3 contains 13 residues. The germline V and J ends were trimmed by 1 base and 3 bases, with 7 bases remaining between them. The table lists this clonotype with many counts. TCRdb re-called the 5' RACE reads through MiXCR, storing one row per CDR3 protein. The sample has 45,000 to 70,000 distinct CDR3 sequences; 6.2% are singletons. The gene calls are TRBV11-2 and TRBJ2-7; D remains ambiguous. Source material: whole blood. This TCR derives from an adult who was a healthcare worker with PCR-confirmed SARS-CoV-2 infection or an uninfected control (not recorded which). The CDR3 DNA reads TGTGCCAGCAGCTTAGGATACGGCTACGAGCAGTACTTC. This sequence encodes CASSLGYGYEQYF.